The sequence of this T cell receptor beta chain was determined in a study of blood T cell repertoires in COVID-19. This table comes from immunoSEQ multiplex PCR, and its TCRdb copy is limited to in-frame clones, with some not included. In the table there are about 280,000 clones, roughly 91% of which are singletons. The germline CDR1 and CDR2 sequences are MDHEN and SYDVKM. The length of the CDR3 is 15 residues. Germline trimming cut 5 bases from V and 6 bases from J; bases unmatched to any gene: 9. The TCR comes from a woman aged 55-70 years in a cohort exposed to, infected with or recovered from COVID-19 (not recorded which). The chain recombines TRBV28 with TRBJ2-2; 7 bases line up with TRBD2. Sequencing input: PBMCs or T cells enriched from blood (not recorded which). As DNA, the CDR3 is TGTGCCAGCAGTGTACCGGGACGGGGGGCCGGGGAGCTGTTTTTT. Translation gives CASSVPGRGAGELFF.